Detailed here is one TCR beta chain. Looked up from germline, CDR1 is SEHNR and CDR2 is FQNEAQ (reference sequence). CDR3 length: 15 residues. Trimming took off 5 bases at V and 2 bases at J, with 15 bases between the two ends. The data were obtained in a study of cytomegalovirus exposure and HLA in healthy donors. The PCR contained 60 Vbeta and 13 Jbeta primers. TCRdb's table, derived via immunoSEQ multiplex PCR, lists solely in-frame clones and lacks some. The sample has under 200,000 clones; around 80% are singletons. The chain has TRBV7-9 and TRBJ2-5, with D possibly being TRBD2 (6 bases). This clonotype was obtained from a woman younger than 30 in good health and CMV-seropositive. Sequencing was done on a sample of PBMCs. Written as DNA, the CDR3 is TGTGCCAGCAGCAACCCCGGTGGAGGGCAAGAGACCCAGTACTTC. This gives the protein CASSNPGGGQETQYF.